This TCR beta chain was found in a study of CD8 T cells in ankylosing spondylitis. About this clonotype itself: Antigen specificity is unknown.

V dropped 6 bases and J dropped 1 base, with 7 bases sitting between them. The CDR3 sequence is 13 residues long. Germline CDR1 and CDR2: ENHRY and SYGVKD. TCRdb ran MiXCR on the 5' RACE reads and lists one entry per CDR3 protein. The repertoire consists of 250,000 to 300,000 distinct CDR3 sequences, with about 20% occurring once and the leading ten covering 7.8%. General study points: Reports say disease-linked clones showed up significantly more in matched ankylosing spondylitis synovial fluid.

This receptor was identified in a male donor with ankylosing spondylitis or in good health (not recorded which). What was sequenced was blood, either unsorted or a sorted T cell fraction (not recorded which). The chain couples TRBV10-3 to TRBJ1-5, with a possible D match to TRBD1 (5 bases). CDR3 sequence (DNA): TGTGCCATCAGCAGGGAAAGCAATCAGCCCCAGCATTTT. Its translation is CAISRESNQPQHF.